This T cell receptor (beta chain) emerged from a study of blood T cells in healthy people across ages. Sample-barcoded 5' priming and a J-beta primer mix drove a second PCR of roughly 7 to 11 cycles. TCRdb analysed the 5' RACE reads with MiXCR anew, one entry per CDR3 protein. The top ten clones hold under 4% of a sample with 800,000 or so distinct CDR3 sequences, 20% to 25% of them seen once. The table lists this clonotype with a few counts. Germline V lookup: CDR1 KGHDR, CDR2 SFDVKD. This CDR3 contains 15 residues. V lost 5 bases to trimming and J lost 4 bases; unmatched junction nucleotides: 7. The sample was also linked to a second study, of T cells of mothers and their children. From that second work: The authors identified no persistent microchimeric T cell clones.

The sequence derives from a boy younger than 18 in good health. The sequenced sample consisted of blood. The chain employs TRBV24-1 and TRBJ1-1; TRBD1 matches at 9 bases. The CDR3 here is CATSGTGQGGTEAFF. In DNA form, the CDR3 reads TGTGCCACCAGTGGTACGGGACAGGGCGGCACTGAAGCTTTCTTT.